This T cell receptor (beta chain) was sequenced in a study of shared clonotypes between healthy human individuals. Researchers ran the assay at a deep level. The data were produced by immunoSEQ multiplex PCR, yet TCRdb's version contains in-frame clones alone and is incomplete. The sample holds some 2,500,000 clones, roughly 93% seen once. This clone was observed a single time. Germline trimming cut 3 bases from V and 5 bases from J; bases unmatched to any gene: 6. Germline V CDR1 and CDR2: LNHDA, SQIVND (reference sequence). CDR3 length equals 14 residues. Every contributor of samples was a Caucasian grown-up residing in Nashville, Tennessee. Partitioning of CD4+ cells yielded a CD45RA+ naive subset and a CD45RA-negative memory subset.

The rearrangement joins TRBV19 to TRBJ2-7, with 8 bases aligning to TRBD1. The material sequenced was naive CD4+ T cells from PBMCs. Subset of the sample: CD45RA+ positively selected. The sequence was obtained from a man aged 18 to 30 in good health. Some clones in this sample may be carry-over from other donors' samples. DNA of the CDR3: TGTGCCAGTAGTATCGTGGCAGGGGGCAACGAGCAGTACTTC. Protein: CASSIVAGGNEQYF.